The entry that follows covers one T cell receptor beta chain sequence. This CDR3 contains 14 residues. Germline V gene data show CDR1 as LGHNT and CDR2 as FRNRAP. The ends were cut back, 5 bases at V and 7 bases at J, with 12 bases in the middle. The data derive from a study of blood T cell repertoires in COVID-19. Here immunoSEQ multiplex PCR was the method, and the copy in TCRdb shows in-frame clones only, minus some. The table lists approximately 66,000 clones, around 90% of them singletons. The sequenced sample consisted of peripheral blood. The chain links TRBV12-5 to TRBJ1-6, with D perhaps TRBD1 (6 bases). This TCR came from a human donor with active COVID-19. The donor label of this sample is uncertain. CDR3 sequence: CASGLTGGNSPLHF. The DNA for the CDR3 is TGTGCTAGTGGTCTGACAGGAGGAAATTCACCCCTCCACTTT. Based on the CDR3 plus reference TRBV12-5 and TRBJ1-6, the full variable domain is DARVTQTPRHKVTEMGQEVTMRCQPILGHNTVFWYRQTMMQGLELLAYFRNRAPLDDSGMPKDRFSAEMPDATLATLKIQPSEPRDSAVYFCASGLTGGNSPLHFGNGTRLTVT.